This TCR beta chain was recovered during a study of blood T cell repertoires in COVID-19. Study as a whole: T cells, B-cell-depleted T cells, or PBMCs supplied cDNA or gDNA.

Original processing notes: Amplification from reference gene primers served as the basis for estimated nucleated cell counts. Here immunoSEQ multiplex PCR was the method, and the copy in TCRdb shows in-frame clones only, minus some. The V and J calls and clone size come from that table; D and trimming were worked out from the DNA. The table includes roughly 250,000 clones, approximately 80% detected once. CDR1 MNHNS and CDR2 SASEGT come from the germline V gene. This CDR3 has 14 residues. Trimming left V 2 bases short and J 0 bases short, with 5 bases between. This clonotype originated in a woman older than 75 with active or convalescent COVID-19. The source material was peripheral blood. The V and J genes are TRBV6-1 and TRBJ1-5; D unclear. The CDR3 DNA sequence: TGTGCCAGCAGTGAAACGAGTAGCAATCAGCCCCAGCATTTT. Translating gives CASSETSSNQPQHF.